This TCR beta chain was identified in a study of control samples from healthy donors and cancer patients. Clones were sequenced by immunoSEQ multiplex PCR, and TCRdb holds only the in-frame ones, with some missing. The top ten hold 6% to 9% of the sample, which has 130,000 or so clones, more than 80% seen once. This CDR3 region has 18 residues. The germline V gene has CDR1 MGHRA and CDR2 YSYEKL. Trimming left V 2 bases short and J 0 bases short, with 18 bases between. The rearrangement links TRBV4-1 to TRBJ2-3, with D tentatively TRBD1 or TRBD2 (5 bases each). The receptor was derived from a man in his late teens or twenties in good health. Sequences were obtained from blood. The CDR3 is CASSQLLAVGESTDTQYF. DNA of the CDR3: TGCGCCAGCAGCCAACTTCTGGCGGTGGGGGAAAGCACAGATACGCAGTATTTT.